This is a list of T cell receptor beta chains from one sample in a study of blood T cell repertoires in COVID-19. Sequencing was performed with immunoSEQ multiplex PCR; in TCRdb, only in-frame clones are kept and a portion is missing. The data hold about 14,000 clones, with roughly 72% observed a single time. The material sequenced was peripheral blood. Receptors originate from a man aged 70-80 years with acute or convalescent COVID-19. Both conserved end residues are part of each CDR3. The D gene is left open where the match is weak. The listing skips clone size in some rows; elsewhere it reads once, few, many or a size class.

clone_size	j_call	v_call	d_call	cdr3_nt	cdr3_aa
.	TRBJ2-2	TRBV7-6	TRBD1	TGTGCCAGCAGACGGACAGGGGAAGCCGGGGAGCTGTTTTTT	CASRRTGEAGELFF
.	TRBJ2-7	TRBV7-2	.	TGTGCCAGCAGCCCTTATCAGACTCCATACGAGCAGTACTTC	CASSPYQTPYEQYF
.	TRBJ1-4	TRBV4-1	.	TGCGCCAGCAGCCAAGATTGGGGCAGGGCTAATGAAAAACTGTTTTTT	CASSQDWGRANEKLFF
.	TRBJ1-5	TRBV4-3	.	TGCGCCAGCAGCCAAGATCGGAATCAGCCCCAGCATTTT	CASSQDRNQPQHF
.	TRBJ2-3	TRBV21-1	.	TGTGCCAGCAACCTCCTAGCGGGAGCCTCCTATTGCGGCACAGATACGCAGTATTTT	CASNLLAGASYCGTDTQYF
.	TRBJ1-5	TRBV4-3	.	TGCGCCAGCAGCCAAGATTCGGGTCGCAATCAGCCCCAGCATTTT	CASSQDSGRNQPQHF
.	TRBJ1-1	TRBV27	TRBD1	TGTGCCAGCAGTTCGACAGGGCGGAACACTGAAGCTTTCTTT	CASSSTGRNTEAFF
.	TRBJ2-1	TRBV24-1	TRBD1	TGTGCCACCGCCGGGACAGCCTACAATGAGCAGTTCTTC	CATAGTAYNEQFF
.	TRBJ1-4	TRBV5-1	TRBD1	TGCGCCAGCAGGTGGGACAGTTCAACTAATGAAAAACTGTTTTTT	CASRWDSSTNEKLFF
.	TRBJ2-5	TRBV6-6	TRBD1	TGTGCCAGCAGTTCCGGACAGGGCCTGGAGACCCAGTACTTC	CASSSGQGLETQYF
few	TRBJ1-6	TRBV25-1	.	TGTGCCAGCAGTGCCAGTTGGGGTCGCAGGGGTAATTCACCCCTCCACTTT	CASSASWGRRGNSPLHF
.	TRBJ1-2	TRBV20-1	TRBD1	TGCAGTGCTAGTAACAGGGGAGTCTATGGCTACACCTTC	CSASNRGVYGYTF
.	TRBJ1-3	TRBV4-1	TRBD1	TGCGCCAGCAGCCAAGCCACAGGGGGAGGTGCTGGAAACACCATATATTTT	CASSQATGGGAGNTIYF
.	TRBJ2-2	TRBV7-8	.	TGTGCCAGCAGCGCAACGGGACTGGCCACCGGGGAGCTGTTTTTT	CASSATGLATGELFF
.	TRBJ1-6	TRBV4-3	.	TGCGCCAGCAGCGCCGAGGCGGCCGATTCACCCCTCCACTTT	CASSAEAADSPLHF
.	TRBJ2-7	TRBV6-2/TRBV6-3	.	TGTGCCAGCAGTCCCCGACGACTTACGAAGGAGCAGTACTTC	CASSPRRLTKEQYF
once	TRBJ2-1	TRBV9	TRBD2	TGTGCCAGCAGCTTATCCGGGACTAGCGGTGAGCAGTTCTTC	CASSLSGTSGEQFF
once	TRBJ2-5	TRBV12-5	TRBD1	TGTGCTAGTGGGCCGGACAGGGGTGAGACCCAGTACTTC	CASGPDRGETQYF
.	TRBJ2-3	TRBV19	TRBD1	TGTGCCAGTAGTATACCCGGGACAGGGGATTCGGATACGCAGTATTTT	CASSIPGTGDSDTQYF
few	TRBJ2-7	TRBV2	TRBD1	TGTGCCAGCAGGGGACAGGCGACCTACGAGCAGTACTTC	CASRGQATYEQYF
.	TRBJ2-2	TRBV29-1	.	TGCAGCGTTGATGGTAGTTACACCGGGGAGCTGTTTTTT	CSVDGSYTGELFF
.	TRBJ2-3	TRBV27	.	TGTGCCAGCAGTGTAGGACTTTCCACAGATACGCAGTATTTT	CASSVGLSTDTQYF
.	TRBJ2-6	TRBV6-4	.	TGTGCCAGCAGCCCCGGACCCGGAGGTTCTGGGGCCAACGTCCTGACTTTC	CASSPGPGGSGANVLTF
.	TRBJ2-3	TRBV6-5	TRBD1	TGTGCCAGCGGTAGGACCGGGACAGGGGCAGATACGCAGTATTTT	CASGRTGTGADTQYF
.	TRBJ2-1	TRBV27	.	TGTGCCAGCAGTTTATCGCTAGCTCTCGTACAGTTCTTC	CASSLSLALVQFF
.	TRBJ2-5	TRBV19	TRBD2	TGTGCCAGCTCACTTGAAGCGGGGAGGTCAGAGACCCAGTACTTC	CASSLEAGRSETQYF
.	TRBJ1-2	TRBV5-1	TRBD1	TGCGCCAGCAGCCCGGAGACAGGGACGGCGGCTGGCTACACCTTC	CASSPETGTAAGYTF